This T cell receptor (beta chain) was sequenced in a study of CD8+ T cells in alopecia areata. Study details: Each of the treated patients was given oral tofacitinib, 5 to 10 mg twice daily, for moderate-to-severe alopecia areata.

Germline V gene lookup returns CDR1 MNHNY and CDR2 SVGAGI (reference sequence). CDR3 size: 13 residues. V was trimmed by 4 bases and J by 1 base, leaving 8 bases between them. Broader study findings: Just one nonresponder means the tie between baseline CD8+ expansion and response stays uncertain. Scalp repertoires also include resident alphabeta T cells from normal skin. Scalp clonality and expanded CD8+ clones among the top 100 were significantly decreased by tofacitinib.

Treatment reported: oral pan-JAK inhibitor, 5-10 mg twice daily. It was cDNA, reverse transcribed from extracted RNA, that served as the sequencing template. The assay was immunoSEQ multiplex PCR, and TCRdb's table has in-frame clones only and misses some. The table has about 210,000 clones, about two fifths seen once. This clone has just a few counts. Its antigen is undetermined. The gene calls are TRBV6-6 and TRBJ2-7, with D uncertain. The receptor was isolated from a human donor with alopecia areata. The input for sequencing was CD4+ T cells sorted from blood, taken at roughly week 30, from a patient treated with tofacitinib. Written as DNA, the CDR3 is TGTGCCAGCAGTTCGCACATGTCCTACGAGCAGTACTTC. It yields the protein CASSSHMSYEQYF.